This T cell receptor beta chain was captured by sequencing in a study of T cell changes during pregnancy in multiple sclerosis. Germline V lookup: CDR1 LGHNA, CDR2 YNFKEQ. The CDR3 runs to 16 residues. The V end lost 4 bases, the J end lost 0 bases, and 15 bases lay between the germline ends. Here immunoSEQ multiplex PCR was the method, and the copy in TCRdb shows in-frame clones only, minus some. The sample has around 56,000 clones, around 85% seen once. The sample was CD4+ T cells from peripheral blood mononuclear cells, taken in the third trimester of pregnancy. The J gene is TRBJ1-2, the V gene TRBV4-2; tentatively, D is TRBD1 (6 bases). The sequence was obtained from a female donor with multiple sclerosis, enrolled in a pregnancy study. The CDR3 bases are TGTGCCAGCAGCCCTCCTGGGGGCCGTTCTAACTATGGCTACACCTTC. Residues: CASSPPGGRSNYGYTF.